The present TCR beta chain was sequenced within a study of cytomegalovirus exposure and HLA in healthy donors. General study findings and limits: For cytomegalovirus status, the classifier reportedly gave diagnoses with high specificity and sensitivity.

For this clone: Its cognate antigen is unknown.

The V gene's germline CDR1 is SGHAT and CDR2 FQDESV (reference sequence). J was trimmed by 3 bases and V by 5 bases; bases with no gene match: 6. This CDR3 region has 15 residues. This PCR relied on a set of 60 Vbeta primers and 13 Jbeta primers. Assay used: immunoSEQ multiplex PCR; TCRdb lists only in-frame clones, some missing. The repertoire holds tens of thousands of clones, with 82% as singletons. The receptor was derived from a man aged 45 to 65 in good health and CMV-seronegative. The V and J genes are TRBV11-1 and TRBJ2-7; 11 positions match TRBD2. Sequencing input: PBMCs. The CDR3 region is CASSITSGGIYEQYF. CDR3 sequence (DNA): TGTGCCAGCAGCATAACTAGCGGGGGTATCTACGAGCAGTACTTC.